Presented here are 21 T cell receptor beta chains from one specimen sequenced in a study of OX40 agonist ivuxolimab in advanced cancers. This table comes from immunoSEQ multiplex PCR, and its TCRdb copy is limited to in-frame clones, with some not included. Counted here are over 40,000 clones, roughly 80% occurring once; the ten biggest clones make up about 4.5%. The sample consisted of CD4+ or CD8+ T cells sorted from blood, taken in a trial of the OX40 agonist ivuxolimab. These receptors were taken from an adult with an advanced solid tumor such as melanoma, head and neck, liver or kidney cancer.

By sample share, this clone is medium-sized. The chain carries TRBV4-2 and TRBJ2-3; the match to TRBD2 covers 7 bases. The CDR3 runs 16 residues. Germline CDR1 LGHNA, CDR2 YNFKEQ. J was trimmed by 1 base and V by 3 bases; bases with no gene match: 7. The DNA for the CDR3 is TGTGCCAGCAGCCAGGAGACTAGCCCGCGCACAGATACGCAGTATTTT. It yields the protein CASSQETSPRTDTQYF.

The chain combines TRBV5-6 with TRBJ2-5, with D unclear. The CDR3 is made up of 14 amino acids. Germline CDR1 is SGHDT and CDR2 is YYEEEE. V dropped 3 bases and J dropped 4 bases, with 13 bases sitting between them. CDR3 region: CASSSPGQLETQYF. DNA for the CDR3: TGTGCCAGCAGCTCCCCTGGGCAGTTAGAGACCCAGTACTTC.

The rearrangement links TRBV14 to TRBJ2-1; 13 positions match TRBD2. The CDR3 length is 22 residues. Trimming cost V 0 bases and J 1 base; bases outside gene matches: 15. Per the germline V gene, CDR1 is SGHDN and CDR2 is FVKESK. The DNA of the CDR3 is TGTGCCAGCAGCCAAGAAATTCCGCCGGGACTAGCGGGAATAGTGTCCTACAATGAGCAGTTCTTC. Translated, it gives CASSQEIPPGLAGIVSYNEQFF. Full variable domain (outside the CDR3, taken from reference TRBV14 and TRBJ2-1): EAGVTQFPSHSVIEKGQTVTLRCDPISGHDNLYWYRRVMGKEIKFLLHFVKESKQDESGMPNNRFLAERTGGTYSTLKVQPAELEDSGVYFCASSQEIPPGLAGIVSYNEQFFGPGTRLTVL.

The CDR3 reads CASSSHRGIDEQYF. The CDR3 DNA follows: TGTGCCAGCAGTTCCCACAGGGGTATAGACGAGCAGTACTTC. The rearrangement uses TRBV27 and TRBJ2-7; 7 bases are a match to TRBD1. The J segment lost 5 bases and the V segment lost 4 bases, leaving 8 bases of the junction unmatched. The CDR3 extends over 14 amino acids. From germline, CDR1 is MNHEY and CDR2 SMNVEV (reference sequence).

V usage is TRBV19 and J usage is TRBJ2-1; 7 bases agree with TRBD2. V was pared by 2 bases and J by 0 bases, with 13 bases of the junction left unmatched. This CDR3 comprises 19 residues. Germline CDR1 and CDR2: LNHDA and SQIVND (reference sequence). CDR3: CASSIRASGNSRSYNEQFF. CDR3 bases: TGTGCCAGTAGTATACGGGCTAGCGGAAATTCCCGCTCCTACAATGAGCAGTTCTTC.

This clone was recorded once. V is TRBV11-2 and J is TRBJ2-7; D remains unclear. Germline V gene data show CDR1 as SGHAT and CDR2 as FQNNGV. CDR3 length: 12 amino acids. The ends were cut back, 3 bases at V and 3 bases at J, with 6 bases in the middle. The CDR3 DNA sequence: TGTGCCAGCAGCTTCGGCGTCTACGAGCAGTACTTC. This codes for CASSFGVYEQYF.

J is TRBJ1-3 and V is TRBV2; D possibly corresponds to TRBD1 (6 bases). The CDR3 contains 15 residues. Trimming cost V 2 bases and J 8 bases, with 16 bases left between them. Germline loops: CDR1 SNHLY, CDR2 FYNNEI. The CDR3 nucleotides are TGTGCCAGCAGTGAAAGATGGGGGGCGCGAGACACCATATATTTT. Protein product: CASSERWGARDTIYF.

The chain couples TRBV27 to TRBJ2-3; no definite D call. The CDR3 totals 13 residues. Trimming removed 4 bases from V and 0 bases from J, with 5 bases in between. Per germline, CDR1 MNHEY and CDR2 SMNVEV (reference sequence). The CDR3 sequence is CASSYSSTDTQYF. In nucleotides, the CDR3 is TGTGCCAGCAGTTACTCTAGCACAGATACGCAGTATTTT.

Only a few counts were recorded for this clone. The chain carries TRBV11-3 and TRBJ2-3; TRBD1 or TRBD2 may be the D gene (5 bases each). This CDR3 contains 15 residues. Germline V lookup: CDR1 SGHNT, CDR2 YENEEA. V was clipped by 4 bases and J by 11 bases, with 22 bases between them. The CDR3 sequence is CASSSSGAGSWGQYF. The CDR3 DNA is TGTGCCAGCAGCTCCTCTGGGGCGGGTTCATGGGGGCAGTATTTT. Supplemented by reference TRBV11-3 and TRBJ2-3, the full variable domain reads EAGVVQSPRYKIIEKKQPVAFWCNPISGHNTLYWYLQNLGQGPELLIRYENEEAVDDSQLPKDRFSAERLKGVDSTLKIQPAELGDSAVYLCASSSSGAGSWGQYFGPGTRLTVL.

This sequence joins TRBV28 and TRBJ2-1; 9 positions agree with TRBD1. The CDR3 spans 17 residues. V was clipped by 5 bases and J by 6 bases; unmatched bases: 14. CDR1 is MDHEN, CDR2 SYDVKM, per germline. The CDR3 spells CASSTFTGTGRSNEQFF. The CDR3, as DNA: TGTGCCAGCAGTACCTTCACCGGGACAGGGCGATCCAATGAGCAGTTCTTC.

CDR3 DNA sequence: TGTGCCTGGAGTTACTCGTTCAGGGGGCGGACAGATACGCAGTATTTT. Protein product: CAWSYSFRGRTDTQYF. The chain joins TRBV30 to TRBJ2-3; TRBD1 agrees at 8 bases. J was trimmed by 3 bases and V by 2 bases; bases with no gene match: 10. Germline CDR1 GTSNPN, CDR2 SVGIG (reference sequence). The CDR3 sequence is 16 residues long.

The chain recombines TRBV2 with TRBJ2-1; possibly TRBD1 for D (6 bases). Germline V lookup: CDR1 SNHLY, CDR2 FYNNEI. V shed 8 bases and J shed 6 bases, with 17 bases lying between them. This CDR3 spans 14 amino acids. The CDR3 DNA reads TGTGCCAGCTCTTTGGACAGAGTAGGCAATGAGCAGTTCTTC. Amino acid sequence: CASSLDRVGNEQFF.

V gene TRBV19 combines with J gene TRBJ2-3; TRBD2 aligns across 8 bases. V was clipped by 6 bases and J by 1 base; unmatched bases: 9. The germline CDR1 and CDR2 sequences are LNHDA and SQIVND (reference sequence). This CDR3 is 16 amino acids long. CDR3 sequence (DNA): TGTGCCAGTAGCTCGCCCCGGGGGGGGCGCACAGATACGCAGTATTTT. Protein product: CASSSPRGGRTDTQYF.

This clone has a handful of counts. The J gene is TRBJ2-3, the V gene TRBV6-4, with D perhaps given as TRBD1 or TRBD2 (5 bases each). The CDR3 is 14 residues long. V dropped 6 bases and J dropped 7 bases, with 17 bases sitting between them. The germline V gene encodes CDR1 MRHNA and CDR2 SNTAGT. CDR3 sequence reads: CASSREGWINTQYF. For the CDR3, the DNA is TGTGCCAGCAGCCGTGAGGGGTGGATAAATACGCAGTATTTT.

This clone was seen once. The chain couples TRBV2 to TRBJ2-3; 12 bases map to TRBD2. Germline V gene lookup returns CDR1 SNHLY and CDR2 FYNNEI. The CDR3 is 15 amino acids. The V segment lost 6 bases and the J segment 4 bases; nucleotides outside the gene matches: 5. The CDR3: CASRLTSGSADTQYF. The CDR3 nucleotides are TGTGCCAGCAGATTGACTAGCGGGAGCGCAGATACGCAGTATTTT.

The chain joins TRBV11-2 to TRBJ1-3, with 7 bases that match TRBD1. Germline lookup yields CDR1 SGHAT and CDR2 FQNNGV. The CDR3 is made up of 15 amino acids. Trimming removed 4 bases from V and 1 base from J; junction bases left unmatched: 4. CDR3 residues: CASSSRQGSGNTIYF. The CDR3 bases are TGTGCCAGCAGCTCTCGACAGGGATCTGGAAACACCATATATTTT.

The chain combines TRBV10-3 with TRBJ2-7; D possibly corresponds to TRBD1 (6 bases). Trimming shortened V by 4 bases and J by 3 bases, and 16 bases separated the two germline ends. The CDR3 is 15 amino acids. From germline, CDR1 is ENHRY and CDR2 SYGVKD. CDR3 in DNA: TGTGCCATCAGTGGAGGGTCGGGACAAAACTACGAGCAGTACTTC. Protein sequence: CAISGGSGQNYEQYF.

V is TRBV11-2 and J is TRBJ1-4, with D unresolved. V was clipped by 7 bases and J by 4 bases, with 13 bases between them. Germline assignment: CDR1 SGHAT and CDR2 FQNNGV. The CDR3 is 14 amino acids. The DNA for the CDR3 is TGTGCCAGCACCACCCCGTGGGTTAATGAAAAACTGTTTTTT. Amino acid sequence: CASTTPWVNEKLFF.

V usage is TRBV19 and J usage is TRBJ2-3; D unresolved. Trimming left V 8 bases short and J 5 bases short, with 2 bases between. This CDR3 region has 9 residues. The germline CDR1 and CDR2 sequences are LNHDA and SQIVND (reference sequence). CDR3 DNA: TGTGCCAGTGGAGATACGCAGTATTTT. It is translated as CASGDTQYF.

The CDR3 nucleotides read TGCGCCAGCAGCTTGGTGAATCCCTATGGCTACACCTTC. Its protein product is CASSLVNPYGYTF. The V gene is TRBV5-1, the J gene TRBJ1-2; the D is unclear. The CDR3 runs to 13 residues. Germline V gene data show CDR1 as SGHRS and CDR2 as YFSETQ. V was cut by 0 bases and J by 4 bases, with 7 bases left in between.

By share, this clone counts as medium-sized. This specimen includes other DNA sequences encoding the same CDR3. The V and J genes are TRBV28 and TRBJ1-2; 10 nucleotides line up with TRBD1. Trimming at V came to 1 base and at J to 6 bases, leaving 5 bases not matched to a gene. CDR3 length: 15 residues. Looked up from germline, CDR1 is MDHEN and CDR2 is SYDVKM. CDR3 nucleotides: TGTGCCAGCAGTTTATACCCGGACAGGGGGAATGGCTACACCTTC. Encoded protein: CASSLYPDRGNGYTF.